A single sample gave rise to the 23 T cell receptor beta chains below, sequenced in a study of OX40 agonist ivuxolimab in advanced cancers. Measured with immunoSEQ multiplex PCR; TCRdb has only the in-frame clones, and not every one. The sample has fewer than 95,000 clones, around 80% seen once. The sample consisted of CD4+ or CD8+ T cells sorted from blood, taken in a trial of the OX40 agonist ivuxolimab. The receptor source for this set is an adult with an advanced solid tumor such as melanoma, head and neck, liver or kidney cancer.

The genes are TRBV6-5 and TRBJ1-4; 9 bases align to TRBD1. This CDR3 contains 15 residues. Losses at the gene ends were 4 bases for V and 5 bases for J; bases not matched to a gene: 5. Germline values: CDR1 MNHEY, CDR2 SVGAGI. The CDR3 sequence is CASSSPGTGNEKLFF. DNA of the CDR3: TGTGCCAGCAGTTCGCCGGGGACAGGGAATGAAAAACTGTTTTTT.

This clone was recorded a few times. The chain combines TRBV30 with TRBJ2-7, with D possibly being TRBD2 (5 bases). Germline assignment: CDR1 GTSNPN and CDR2 SVGIG (reference sequence). Trimming took off 2 bases at V and 0 bases at J, with 17 bases between the two ends. The CDR3 has 16 residues. In nucleotides, the CDR3 is TGTGCCTGGAGTCCCGCCGCGGGCGACTTCTCCTACGAGCAGTACTTC. It translates to CAWSPAAGDFSYEQYF. The variable domain in full, completed from reference TRBV30 and TRBJ2-7, reads SQTIHQWPATLVQPVGSPLSLECTVEGTSNPNLYWYRQAAGRGLQLLFYSVGIGQISSEVPQNLSASRPQDRQFILSSKKLLLSDSGFYLCAWSPAAGDFSYEQYFGPGTRLTVT.

This chain joins TRBV27 and TRBJ2-1, with D possibly being TRBD1 (6 bases). Germline-derived CDR1 and CDR2 are MNHEY and SMNVEV (reference sequence). Trimming took off 6 bases at V and 0 bases at J, with 18 bases between the two ends. The CDR3 totals 17 residues. CDR3 residues: CASSTQRQVFSYNEQFF. CDR3 DNA sequence: TGTGCCAGCAGCACCCAAAGACAGGTCTTCTCCTACAATGAGCAGTTCTTC.

The chain couples TRBV4-1 to TRBJ2-1; 10 bases are a match to TRBD2. Germline V gives CDR1 MGHRA, CDR2 YSYEKL. This CDR3 is built from 16 residues. V lost 1 base and J lost 5; bases outside the gene matches: 5. This CDR3 reads CASSQGGAGGHNEQFF. As DNA, the CDR3 is TGCGCCAGCAGCCAAGGAGGAGCGGGGGGGCACAATGAGCAGTTCTTC.

This clone was seen only once. The CDR3 sequence: CASFEGTNEKLFF. In DNA form, the CDR3 reads TGTGCCAGTTTTGAGGGGACTAATGAAAAACTGTTTTTT. V gene TRBV28 combines with J gene TRBJ1-4; D perhaps matches TRBD1 (5 bases). The CDR3 consists of 13 residues. From germline, CDR1 is MDHEN and CDR2 SYDVKM. V lost 9 bases and J lost 2, with 10 bases in between.

The chain is built from TRBV7-9 and TRBJ1-4; TRBD1 matches at 8 bases. The germline V gene encodes CDR1 SEHNR and CDR2 FQNEAQ (reference sequence). V trimming: 0 bases; J trimming: 6 bases; junction bases outside the gene matches: 3. The CDR3 covers 15 residues. DNA for the CDR3: TGTGCCAGCAGCTTAGCTCAGGGGGCCTATGAAAAACTGTTTTTT. It codes for CASSLAQGAYEKLFF.

Only a few counts were recorded for this clone. The chain recombines TRBV30 with TRBJ1-5; TRBD1 agrees at 8 bases. Germline assignment: CDR1 GTSNPN and CDR2 SVGIG (reference sequence). The CDR3 spans 14 residues. Trimming removed 0 bases from V and 5 bases from J; junction bases left unmatched: 3. The CDR3 loop is CAWSVSRGHQPQHF. CDR3 coding DNA: TGTGCCTGGAGTGTCTCCAGGGGGCATCAGCCCCAGCATTTT. Filled out from reference TRBV30 and TRBJ1-5, the complete variable domain reads SQTIHQWPATLVQPVGSPLSLECTVEGTSNPNLYWYRQAAGRGLQLLFYSVGIGQISSEVPQNLSASRPQDRQFILSSKKLLLSDSGFYLCAWSVSRGHQPQHFGDGTRLSIL.

This chain uses TRBV11-2 with TRBJ2-4; 11 positions match TRBD1. The CDR3 has 16 residues. V lost 3 bases and J lost 0; bases outside the gene matches: 1. CDR1 and CDR2 (germline): SGHAT, FQNNGV. This CDR3 is CASSLDRGLAKNIQYF. CDR3 nucleotide sequence: TGTGCCAGCAGCTTGGACAGGGGGCTAGCCAAAAACATTCAGTACTTC.

Only one count was recorded for this clone. V and J are TRBV7-2 and TRBJ2-2; 8 bases are shared with TRBD1. The germline V gene encodes CDR1 SGHTA and CDR2 FQGNSA. There are 16 residues in the CDR3. J was trimmed by 6 bases and V by 4 bases; bases with no gene match: 10. The CDR3 DNA sequence: TGTGCCAGCAGCTCCGCCGGGAACAGGGGGGCCGGGGAGCTGTTTTTT. This translates into CASSSAGNRGAGELFF. Variable domain in full (rest from reference TRBV7-2 and TRBJ2-2): GAGVSQSPSNKVTEKGKDVELRCDPISGHTALYWYRQSLGQGLEFLIYFQGNSAPDKSGLPSDRFSAERTGGSVSTLTIQRTQQEDSAVYLCASSSAGNRGAGELFFGEGSRLTVL.

The chain carries TRBV9 and TRBJ2-3, with TRBD2 identical over 11 bases. The CDR3 runs to 18 residues. Unmatched junction bases numbered 8, after V lost 0 bases and J lost 2 bases. Germline V gives CDR1 SGDLS, CDR2 YYNGEE. The CDR3 nucleotides read TGTGCCAGCAGCGTAGTAGGGCTAGCGGGAGGACCCACAGATACGCAGTATTTT. Protein product: CASSVVGLAGGPTDTQYF.

The V gene is TRBV28, the J gene TRBJ1-1; D not certain. Trimming removed 4 bases from V and 7 bases from J, with 13 bases in between. Looked up from germline, CDR1 is MDHEN and CDR2 is SYDVKM. The CDR3 runs to 13 residues. This CDR3 is CASSSLGWDEAFF. CDR3 sequence (DNA): TGTGCCAGCAGTTCCTTGGGTTGGGATGAAGCTTTCTTT.

The chain is built from TRBV5-6 and TRBJ1-1; D possibly corresponds to TRBD1 (6 bases). V shed 2 bases and J shed 1 base, with 12 bases lying between them. Germline values: CDR1 SGHDT, CDR2 YYEEEE. CDR3 size: 15 residues. CDR3 in DNA: TGTGCCAGCAGCTTTACGCCGGGACAGAACACTGAAGCTTTCTTT. It encodes CASSFTPGQNTEAFF.

The chain links TRBV28 to TRBJ2-7; no reliable D call. Germline CDR1 reads MDHEN; CDR2 reads SYDVKM. The CDR3 has 13 residues. Trimming cost V 6 bases and J 0 bases, with 9 bases left between them. CDR3 sequence reads: CASSLQGSYEQYV. The CDR3, as DNA: TGTGCCAGCAGCTTACAAGGCTCCTACGAGCAGTACGTC.

This clone was counted a few times. V gene TRBV28 combines with J gene TRBJ2-5; 7 nucleotides agree with TRBD1. CDR1 MDHEN and CDR2 SYDVKM come from the germline V gene. The J segment lost 1 base and the V segment lost 7 bases, leaving 3 bases of the junction unmatched. This CDR3 has 13 amino acids. In DNA form, the CDR3 reads TGTGCCAGCACTGCAGGGGGCCAAGAGACCCAGTACTTC. Residues: CASTAGGQETQYF.

The genes are TRBV9 and TRBJ2-1, with D possibly being TRBD1 (6 bases). The CDR3 contains 13 residues. Trimming took off 2 bases at V and 5 bases at J, with 8 bases between the two ends. Germline assignment: CDR1 SGDLS and CDR2 YYNGEE. CDR3 region: CASSVGTNNEQFF. CDR3 bases: TGTGCCAGCAGCGTGGGGACAAACAATGAGCAGTTCTTC. Full variable domain (missing parts from reference TRBV9 and TRBJ2-1): DSGVTQTPKHLITATGQRVTLRCSPRSGDLSVYWYQQSLDQGLQFLIQYYNGEERAKGNILERFSAQQFPDLHSELNLSSLELGDSALYFCASSVGTNNEQFFGPGTRLTVL.

This rearrangement joins TRBV11-2 to TRBJ2-1; D is unresolved. The CDR3 sequence is 13 residues long. Trimming stripped 5 bases from V and 8 bases from J, with 13 bases between. Germline V gene data show CDR1 as SGHAT and CDR2 as FQNNGV. The CDR3 protein is CASSQGISDEQFF. CDR3 DNA sequence: TGTGCCAGCAGCCAAGGCATATCAGATGAGCAGTTCTTC.

V gene TRBV4-2 combines with J gene TRBJ1-1; 8 bases align to TRBD1. The CDR3 spans 14 residues. The germline CDR1 and CDR2 sequences are LGHNA and YNFKEQ. With V trimmed by 2 bases and J by 5 bases, 4 bases remained unmatched. Here the CDR3 DNA reads TGTGCCAGCAGCCAACAGGGGGCTGGGACTGAAGCTTTCTTT. Translating gives CASSQQGAGTEAFF.

The gene calls are TRBV23-1 and TRBJ2-3; D gene unclear. TRBV23-1 is known as an ORF, though its function is uncertain. The CDR3 extends over 16 amino acids. Trimming pared 2 bases from V and 2 bases from J, leaving 14 bases between. The CDR3 region has the DNA TGCGCCAGCAGTCAAATGGTTAGGCGGCTCACAGATACGCAGTATTTT. This sequence encodes CASSQMVRRLTDTQYF.

The chain carries TRBV27 and TRBJ1-6; tentatively, D is TRBD1 (6 bases). The V end was cut by 9 bases, the J end by 3 bases, with 18 bases between. Germline V gene data show CDR1 as MNHEY and CDR2 as SMNVEV (reference sequence). CDR3 size: 16 residues. The DNA of the CDR3 is TGTGCCAGTACAAAAGGACAAGGGGGCTATAATTCACCCCTCCACTTT. As protein: CASTKGQGGYNSPLHF.

The genes are TRBV7-6 and TRBJ2-5; 7 bases fit TRBD1. Germline lookup yields CDR1 SGHVS and CDR2 FNYEAQ. The CDR3 is 15 residues long. V was pared by 7 bases and J by 2 bases, with 10 bases of the junction left unmatched. CDR3 loop: CASTKQGTRQETQYF. The CDR3 bases are TGTGCCAGCACTAAACAGGGGACCCGACAAGAGACCCAGTACTTC.

The rearrangement joins TRBV14 to TRBJ2-1, with 10 nucleotides matching TRBD1. V dropped 9 bases and J dropped 9; count of bases not matched to a gene: 11. This CDR3 spans 14 amino acids. Germline V gene sequence: CDR1 SGHDN, CDR2 FVKESK. The CDR3 is CASSPGTGVGEQFF. The CDR3 nucleotides read TGTGCCAGTTCACCCGGGACAGGGGTCGGTGAGCAGTTCTTC.

This clone was seen just once. Distinct nucleotide sequences in the sample also encode this CDR3. Here the CDR3 reads CASSPGGRYGYTF. For the CDR3, the DNA is TGTGCCAGCAGTCCAGGGGGCCGGTATGGCTACACCTTC. The J gene is TRBJ1-2, the V gene TRBV6-5; TRBD1 matches 8 bases. The CDR3 has 13 amino acids. Germline CDR1 reads MNHEY; CDR2 reads SVGAGI. Germline trimming cut 5 bases from V and 5 bases from J; bases unmatched to any gene: 4.

CDR3 DNA: TGTGCCAGCTCTCGATCCGGAGAGAGGGGTGGCTACACCTTC. Residues: CASSRSGERGGYTF. The chain recombines TRBV18 with TRBJ1-2; D might be TRBD1 (5 bases). The ends were cut back, 6 bases at V and 7 bases at J, with 18 bases in the middle. CDR3 size: 14 residues. Germline V gene sequence: CDR1 KGHSH, CDR2 LQKENI.